One and the same sample provided the 26 T cell receptor beta chains below, sequenced in a study of blood T cell repertoires in COVID-19. Measured with immunoSEQ multiplex PCR; TCRdb has only the in-frame clones, and not every one. Here the sample spans about 220,000 clones, around 87% being singletons. Sample: peripheral blood. These receptors were collected from a woman between 25 and 40 years old who had recovered from COVID-19.

The chain has TRBV2 and TRBJ1-2, with 9 bases matching TRBD1. V trimming: 5 bases; J trimming: 1 base; junction bases outside the gene matches: 17. This CDR3 comprises 19 residues. The V gene's germline CDR1 is SNHLY and CDR2 FYNNEI. This CDR3 is CASSYREFGTGIINYGYTF. The CDR3 DNA reads TGTGCCAGCAGTTATAGGGAATTTGGGACAGGGATCATTAACTATGGCTACACCTTC. Full variable domain (missing parts from reference TRBV2 and TRBJ1-2): EPEVTQTPSHQVTQMGQEVILRCVPISNHLYFYWYRQILGQKVEFLVSFYNNEISEKSEIFDDQFSVERPDGSNFTLKIRSTKLEDSAMYFCASSYREFGTGIINYGYTFGSGTRLTVV.

This clone came up once. The rearrangement joins TRBV19 to TRBJ2-3; TRBD1 agrees at 7 bases. CDR1 LNHDA and CDR2 SQIVND come from the germline V gene (reference sequence). The CDR3 consists of 16 residues. The V segment lost 5 bases and the J segment 0 bases; nucleotides outside the gene matches: 8. CDR3 DNA sequence: TGTGCCAGTAGTCTCCGACAGGGAACTAGCACAGATACGCAGTATTTT. Translated: CASSLRQGTSTDTQYF.

Here the CDR3 reads CASCTGLAEAFF. CDR3 bases: TGCGCCAGCTGTACAGGGTTAGCTGAAGCTTTCTTT. This chain links TRBV10-2 with TRBJ1-1, with D maybe TRBD1 (6 bases). Trimming stripped 8 bases from V and 6 bases from J, with 13 bases between. The CDR3 spans 12 residues. Germline CDR1 reads WSHSY; CDR2 reads SAAADI.

The chain has TRBV5-1 and TRBJ2-2; the D gene is possibly TRBD1 (6 bases). Germline lookup yields CDR1 SGHRS and CDR2 YFSETQ. The V end was cut by 1 base, the J end by 4 bases, with 14 bases between. The CDR3 runs to 16 residues. CDR3 coding DNA: TGCGCCAGCAGCTTGTCTCAGGCCAGGGGCACCGGGGAGCTGTTTTTT. This translates into CASSLSQARGTGELFF.

The chain has TRBV25-1 and TRBJ2-2, with 7 bases fitting TRBD1. V lost 1 base to trimming and J lost 8 bases; unmatched junction nucleotides: 13. Germline V gene data show CDR1 as MGHDK and CDR2 as SYGVNS. This CDR3 has 17 residues. The CDR3 is CASSEFLGTDDVGELFF. The CDR3 DNA is TGTGCCAGCAGTGAATTTCTGGGGACAGACGATGTAGGGGAGCTGTTTTTT.

The chain joins TRBV30 to TRBJ1-2, with TRBD1 matching over 8 bases. Germline loops: CDR1 GTSNPN, CDR2 SVGIG (reference sequence). Trimming cost V 7 bases and J 4 bases; bases outside gene matches: 8. The CDR3 has 13 residues. Written as DNA, the CDR3 is TGTGCCTATCTGGACAGGGAAATCTATGGCTACACCTTC. It yields the protein CAYLDREIYGYTF.

The sample holds a few counts of this clone. This chain joins TRBV25-1 and TRBJ2-2; TRBD2 matches at 12 bases. CDR3 length equals 17 residues. CDR1 is MGHDK, CDR2 SYGVNS, per germline. V shed 0 bases and J 7 bases; nucleotides not matched to a gene: 6. The DNA for the CDR3 is TGTGCCAGCAGTGAATATAACCCGGGACTAGCGGGCGGGGAGCTGTTTTTT. Protein sequence: CASSEYNPGLAGGELFF.

The chain combines TRBV7-9 with TRBJ2-5, with 9 bases that match TRBD1. The CDR3 covers 14 residues. Looked up from germline, CDR1 is SEHNR and CDR2 is FQNEAQ (reference sequence). V dropped 4 bases and J dropped 6; count of bases not matched to a gene: 6. The CDR3 nucleotides are TGTGCCAGCAGCTCAGGGACAGGGAGGAAGACCCAGTACTTC. It translates to CASSSGTGRKTQYF.

This chain uses TRBV21-1 with TRBJ1-6; the DNA was not used to check the table's D call, TRBD1. TRBV21-1 constitutes a pseudogene. The CDR3 consists of 14 residues. CDR3 sequence reads: CASKGDRGNSPLHF. The DNA for the CDR3 is TGTGCCAGCAAGGGGGACAGGGGTAATTCACCCCTCCACTTT.

This chain links TRBV18 with TRBJ2-7; tentative D call: TRBD1 (6 bases). Germline V lookup: CDR1 KGHSH, CDR2 LQKENI. V was cut by 2 bases and J by 5 bases, with 10 bases left in between. The CDR3 consists of 13 residues. Here the CDR3 reads CASSPGTLNEQYF. The CDR3 nucleotides are TGTGCCAGCTCACCAGGGACATTGAACGAGCAGTACTTC.

The chain joins TRBV12-3 or TRBV12-4 to TRBJ2-5; D is possibly TRBD1 (6 bases). The CDR3 is 12 amino acids. V was shortened by 6 bases and J by 4 bases, with 9 bases between the two germline ends. The CDR3 is CASSPRGETQYF. CDR3 nucleotide sequence: TGTGCCAGCAGCCCCAGGGGAGAGACCCAGTACTTC.

The chain joins TRBV2 to TRBJ1-6; D might be TRBD1 (5 bases). Germline lookup yields CDR1 SNHLY and CDR2 FYNNEI. V lost 8 bases to trimming and J lost 8 bases, with 13 bases between them. This CDR3 contains 13 residues. This chain's CDR3 is CASWGRRHSPLHF. Here the CDR3 DNA reads TGTGCCAGCTGGGGCAGGAGACATTCACCCCTCCACTTT.

This clone was seen a handful of times. This chain joins TRBV24-1 and TRBJ2-2; possible D gene TRBD2, 5 bases. The germline gives CDR1 KGHDR, CDR2 SFDVKD. Trimming took 6 bases from V and 5 from J, leaving 6 bases between them. This CDR3 contains 12 residues. CDR3 sequence: CATSRGTGELFF. DNA for the CDR3: TGTGCCACCAGTCGAGGGACCGGGGAGCTGTTTTTT.

This chain joins TRBV2 and TRBJ2-2; possibly TRBD2 for D (5 bases). V was trimmed by 2 bases and J by 7 bases, leaving 11 bases between them. This CDR3 is built from 14 residues. The germline gives CDR1 SNHLY, CDR2 FYNNEI. CDR3 loop: CASSEIVEGGELFF. CDR3 bases: TGTGCCAGCAGTGAAATAGTAGAGGGCGGGGAGCTGTTTTTT. The whole variable domain, remainder taken from reference TRBV2 and TRBJ2-2, is EPEVTQTPSHQVTQMGQEVILRCVPISNHLYFYWYRQILGQKVEFLVSFYNNEISEKSEIFDDQFSVERPDGSNFTLKIRSTKLEDSAMYFCASSEIVEGGELFFGEGSRLTVL.

The chain couples TRBV3-1 (or the pseudogene TRBV3-2) to TRBJ2-5; TRBD2 agrees at 7 bases. CDR1 and CDR2 (germline): LGHDT, YNNKEL (reference sequence). The CDR3 runs 15 residues. The J segment lost 9 bases and the V segment lost 5 bases, leaving 15 bases of the junction unmatched. CDR3: CASSREGLPPLAQYF. The CDR3 region has the DNA TGTGCCAGCAGCAGGGAGGGACTACCCCCTTTAGCCCAGTACTTC.

The V and J genes are TRBV3-1 (or the pseudogene TRBV3-2) and TRBJ2-3; maybe TRBD1 (8 bases). Germline V gene lookup returns CDR1 LGHDT and CDR2 YNNKEL (reference sequence). V gave up 4 bases and J gave up 2 bases, with 16 bases separating them. This CDR3 has 16 residues. CDR3 region: CASSPRTGTNTDTQYF. CDR3 coding DNA: TGTGCCAGCAGCCCAAGGACAGGGACTAACACAGATACGCAGTATTTT.

The chain joins TRBV30 to TRBJ1-2; 8 nucleotides align to TRBD1. CDR3 length equals 13 residues. With V trimmed by 2 bases and J by 5 bases, 4 bases remained unmatched. CDR1 and CDR2 (germline): GTSNPN, SVGIG (reference sequence). Here the CDR3 reads CAWSPTGGYGYTF. CDR3 nucleotides: TGTGCCTGGAGTCCAACAGGGGGGTATGGCTACACCTTC. Using reference TRBV30 and TRBJ1-2 for the parts outside the CDR3, the full variable domain is SQTIHQWPATLVQPVGSPLSLECTVEGTSNPNLYWYRQAAGRGLQLLFYSVGIGQISSEVPQNLSASRPQDRQFILSSKKLLLSDSGFYLCAWSPTGGYGYTFGSGTRLTVV.

This sequence joins TRBV12-3 or TRBV12-4 and TRBJ1-1; 7 bases align to TRBD1. This CDR3 spans 13 amino acids. The ends lost 6 bases at V and 7 bases at J; junction bases unmatched: 8. Here the CDR3 reads CASRPGQFLEAFF. CDR3 coding DNA: TGTGCCAGCAGGCCGGGACAGTTCCTTGAAGCTTTCTTT.

V and J are TRBV2 and TRBJ1-3; D may be TRBD1 (5 bases). This CDR3 contains 15 residues. Germline loops: CDR1 SNHLY, CDR2 FYNNEI. Deletions cut 6 bases from V and 0 bases from J, with 12 bases between. The CDR3 loop reads CASRGGESSGNTIYF. DNA of the CDR3: TGTGCCAGCAGGGGAGGGGAGTCCTCTGGAAACACCATATATTTT.

This clone has a single count. The V and J genes are TRBV18 and TRBJ2-7; 14 nucleotides align to TRBD2. Germline loops: CDR1 KGHSH, CDR2 LQKENI. There are 16 residues in the CDR3. J lost 4 bases, V lost 6 bases, and 8 bases had no gene match. CDR3 region: CASSGTSGGTQYEQYF. CDR3 in DNA: TGTGCCAGCTCGGGGACTAGCGGGGGAACACAGTACGAGCAGTACTTC.

The CDR3 DNA reads as TGTGCTAGTGGTTTGGGACGGGACAGTTTTCACACTGAAGCTTTCTTT. This codes for CASGLGRDSFHTEAFF. The chain has TRBV12-5 and TRBJ1-1, with 7 nucleotides matching TRBD1. The CDR3 consists of 16 residues. The germline V gene encodes CDR1 LGHNT and CDR2 FRNRAP. The J segment lost 3 bases and the V segment lost 1 base, leaving 8 bases of the junction unmatched.

About this clone itself: Within the sample, other DNA sequences also encode this same CDR3. The rearrangement joins TRBV12-5 to TRBJ2-5, with 9 bases lining up with TRBD2. The CDR3 has 13 amino acids. The germline V gene has CDR1 LGHNT and CDR2 FRNRAP. V lost 9 bases and J lost 3; bases outside the gene matches: 5. CDR3 nucleotides: TGTGCTAGCGGGGCTAGCGGGGAAGAGACCCAGTACTTC. Amino acid sequence: CASGASGEETQYF.

The chain employs TRBV30 and TRBJ2-7, with a possible D match to TRBD1 (7 bases). The CDR3 totals 14 residues. Deletions cut 4 bases from V and 2 bases from J, with 15 bases between. CDR1 is GTSNPN, CDR2 SVGIG, per germline (reference sequence). Here the CDR3 DNA reads TGTGCCTGGACAGGCAGGGGGGATCCCTACGAGCAGTACTTC. This gives the protein CAWTGRGDPYEQYF. The variable domain in full, completed from reference TRBV30 and TRBJ2-7, reads SQTIHQWPATLVQPVGSPLSLECTVEGTSNPNLYWYRQAAGRGLQLLFYSVGIGQISSEVPQNLSASRPQDRQFILSSKKLLLSDSGFYLCAWTGRGDPYEQYFGPGTRLTVT.

The J gene is TRBJ2-6, the V gene TRBV7-7, with D possibly TRBD2 on 5 matching bases. This CDR3 comprises 15 residues. Germline values: CDR1 SSHAT, CDR2 FNYEAQ (reference sequence). V lost 8 bases, J lost 1 base, and 12 bases lay in between. CDR3 bases: TGTGCCAGCGGACGGGGTGGTTCTGGGGCCAACGTCCTGACTTTC. Amino acids: CASGRGGSGANVLTF.

The chain is built from TRBV2 and TRBJ1-4; no clear D. V was shortened by 5 bases and J by 5 bases, with 15 bases between the two germline ends. The CDR3 is made up of 15 amino acids. From germline, CDR1 is SNHLY and CDR2 FYNNEI. CDR3 sequence reads: CASSLERRPNEKLFF. As DNA, the CDR3 is TGTGCCAGCAGTCTGGAGAGAAGGCCGAATGAAAAACTGTTTTTT.

The rearrangement links TRBV11-2 to TRBJ1-2; D remains unclear. CDR1 SGHAT and CDR2 FQNNGV come from the germline V gene. This CDR3 is 14 amino acids long. V was trimmed by 4 bases and J by 0 bases, leaving 9 bases between them. In DNA form, the CDR3 reads TGTGCCAGCAGCTCAACGGGGACTAACTATGGCTACACCTTC. It is translated as CASSSTGTNYGYTF.